The clone carrying this TCR beta chain appeared a few times. Its antigen is not known. This record comes from a study of blood T cells in healthy people across ages. General study findings and limits: Versus aged donors, long-lived donors had higher diversity and more naive CD4+ cells.

Germline lookup yields CDR1 SGHRS and CDR2 YFSETQ. The CDR3 sequence is 17 residues long. Trimming took 0 bases from V and 4 from J; bases not matched to a gene: 11. Roughly 10 milliliters of peripheral blood were drawn from each donor. The use of a sample-barcoded 5' primer and a J-beta primer mix characterized a second PCR of about 7 to 12 cycles. MiXCR, applied by TCRdb to the 5' RACE reads, yields one record per CDR3 protein. Of 900,000 to 950,000 distinct CDR3 sequences listed, approximately 32% were seen once; the top ten hold 10%. These data were also filed under a second study, of T cells of mothers and their children. That paper notes: Sequencing revealed no T cell clones that were persistent and microchimeric.

This receptor was obtained from a woman in her forties in good health. The chain combines TRBV5-1 with TRBJ2-5; 8 nucleotides agree with TRBD2. Sequencing used blood. CDR3 sequence: CASSLASSGWRIETQYF. The CDR3 nucleotides are TGCGCCAGCAGCTTGGCCTCTAGCGGGTGGCGGATAGAGACCCAGTACTTC.